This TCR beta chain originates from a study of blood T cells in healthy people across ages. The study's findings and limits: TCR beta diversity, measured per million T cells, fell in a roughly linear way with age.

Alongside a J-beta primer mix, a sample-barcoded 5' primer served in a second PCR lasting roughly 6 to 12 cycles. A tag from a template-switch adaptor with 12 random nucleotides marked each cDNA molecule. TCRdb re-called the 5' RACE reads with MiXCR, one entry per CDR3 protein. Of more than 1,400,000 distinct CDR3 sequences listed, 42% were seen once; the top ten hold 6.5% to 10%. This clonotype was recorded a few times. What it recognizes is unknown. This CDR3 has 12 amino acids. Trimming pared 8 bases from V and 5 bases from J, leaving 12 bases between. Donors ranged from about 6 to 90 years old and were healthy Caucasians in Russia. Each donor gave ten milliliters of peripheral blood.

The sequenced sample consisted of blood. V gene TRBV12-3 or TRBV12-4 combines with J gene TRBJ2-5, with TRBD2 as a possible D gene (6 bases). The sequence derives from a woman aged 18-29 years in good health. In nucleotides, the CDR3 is TGTGCCAGCGCTTGGGGGGTTGAGACCCAGTACTTC. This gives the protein CASAWGVETQYF.